The 15 T cell receptor beta chains given below trace back to one sample, sequenced in a study of T-cell reconstitution after alpha-beta-depleted transplantation in children. Unique molecular identifiers were incorporated during preparation of the TCRbeta library. A single record per CDR3 protein comes from TCRdb applying MiXCR to the PCR reads. This table holds about 600,000 distinct CDR3 sequences, around 13% found once. The sample consisted of PBMCs, mostly from graft donor cells, taken 360 days after TCRalphabeta/CD19-depleted stem cell transplant. The source of these receptors is a male patient younger than 18 who had a stem cell transplant for acute myeloid leukemia, so the T cells may come from the graft donor.

The CDR3 spells CASSSGLAGGGFQETQYF. The CDR3 nucleotides read TGTGCCAGCAGCTCGGGACTAGCGGGAGGAGGCTTCCAAGAGACCCAGTACTTC. The chain couples TRBV11-2 to TRBJ2-5; the match to TRBD2 covers 15 bases. CDR3 size: 18 residues. Trimming removed 4 bases from V and 1 base from J; junction bases left unmatched: 7. Looked up from germline, CDR1 is SGHAT and CDR2 is FQNNGV.

The chain is built from TRBV20-1 and TRBJ2-3; possible D gene TRBD2, 6 bases. Germline V gives CDR1 DFQATT, CDR2 SNEGSKA (reference sequence). Trimming removed 0 bases from V and 4 bases from J, with 17 bases in between. This CDR3 has 16 amino acids. The CDR3 spells CSAREPRDFLADTQYF. CDR3 nucleotide sequence: TGCAGTGCTAGAGAACCTCGGGACTTTCTGGCAGATACGCAGTATTTT.

The chain couples TRBV4-3 to TRBJ2-7; 10 bases agree with TRBD2. CDR1 LGHNA and CDR2 YSLEER come from the germline V gene. CDR3 length equals 16 residues. The J segment lost 2 bases and the V segment lost 0 bases, leaving 4 bases of the junction unmatched. CDR3 bases: TGCGCCAGCAGCCAAGATTTAACTAGCGGGGCCTACGAGCAGTACTTC. Residues: CASSQDLTSGAYEQYF.

This chain connects TRBV11-3 to TRBJ1-4, with D perhaps matching TRBD1 (6 bases). Trimming took off 1 base at V and 7 bases at J, with 16 bases between the two ends. Germline V gene sequence: CDR1 SGHNT, CDR2 YENEEA. The CDR3 length is 16 residues. CDR3 in DNA: TGTGCCAGCAGCTTAGTGTGGCGAGGAGGGGGTGAAAAACTGTTTTTT. Encoded protein: CASSLVWRGGGEKLFF.

This clonotype was counted ten times or more. This chain joins TRBV28 and TRBJ2-7; a possible D gene is TRBD1 (6 bases). Germline V lookup: CDR1 MDHEN, CDR2 SYDVKM. Trimming pared 6 bases from V and 3 bases from J, leaving 9 bases between. The length of the CDR3 is 12 residues. The CDR3 sequence: CASRGTHYEQYF. The DNA for the CDR3 is TGTGCCAGCAGGGGGACACACTACGAGCAGTACTTC. Drawing the rest from reference TRBV28 and TRBJ2-7, the complete variable domain is DVKVTQSSRYLVKRTGEKVFLECVQDMDHENMFWYRQDPGLGLRLIYFSYDVKMKEKGDIPEGYSVSREKKERFSLILESASTNQTSMYLCASRGTHYEQYFGPGTRLTVT.

This clonotype was seen a handful of times. The chain couples TRBV7-2 to TRBJ1-3, with D hard to call. V lost 2 bases and J lost 0, with 11 bases in between. The CDR3 is 16 amino acids. Germline CDR1 reads SGHTA; CDR2 reads FQGNSA. CDR3 loop: CASSLRSGVSGNTIYF. In nucleotides, the CDR3 is TGTGCCAGCAGCTTACGGTCGGGCGTCTCTGGAAACACCATATATTTT.

This chain connects TRBV7-2 to TRBJ2-7, with TRBD2 matching over 7 bases. Losses at the gene ends were 6 bases for V and 3 bases for J; bases not matched to a gene: 8. The CDR3 consists of 14 residues. CDR1 and CDR2 (germline): SGHTA, FQGNSA. The CDR3 DNA sequence: TGTGCCAGCAGGACCGGGACTAACTACTACGAGCAGTACTTC. It encodes CASRTGTNYYEQYF. The variable domain in full, completed from reference TRBV7-2 and TRBJ2-7, reads GAGVSQSPSNKVTEKGKDVELRCDPISGHTALYWYRQSLGQGLEFLIYFQGNSAPDKSGLPSDRFSAERTGGSVSTLTIQRTQQEDSAVYLCASRTGTNYYEQYFGPGTRLTVT.

The table lists this clonotype with a few counts. The V gene is TRBV25-1, the J gene TRBJ2-5; tentative D call: TRBD1 (6 bases). CDR1 is MGHDK and CDR2 is SYGVNS in the germline V gene. V lost 4 bases, J lost 0 bases, and 12 bases lay in between. The CDR3 has 15 amino acids. Written as DNA, the CDR3 is TGTGCCAGCAGTGGGATCACAGGGAACCAAGAGACCCAGTACTTC. It translates to CASSGITGNQETQYF.

This clonotype showed up many times. This chain links TRBV20-1 with TRBJ2-3; 9 bases are shared with TRBD2. V shed 4 bases, J shed 2 bases, and the junction held 7 bases outside the gene matches. Per the germline V gene, CDR1 is DFQATT and CDR2 is SNEGSKA (reference sequence). This CDR3 has 15 amino acids. CDR3 sequence reads: CSAIPLAGPTDTQYF. CDR3 DNA: TGCAGTGCTATCCCACTAGCGGGCCCCACAGATACGCAGTATTTT.

The chain couples TRBV27 to TRBJ2-3; TRBD2 matches 10 bases. V was clipped by 8 bases and J by 1 base; unmatched bases: 3. Germline CDR1 and CDR2: MNHEY and SMNVEV (reference sequence). CDR3 length equals 14 residues. The CDR3 loop is CASPSGSGTDTQYF. In DNA, the CDR3 is TGTGCCAGCCCTAGCGGGAGCGGCACAGATACGCAGTATTTT.

The V call is TRBV18, the J call TRBJ2-1; a weak D match, TRBD2 (6 bases). V lost 4 bases and J lost 9, with 16 bases in between. Germline V lookup: CDR1 KGHSH, CDR2 LQKENI. CDR3 length: 14 amino acids. Here the CDR3 reads CASSLAGTSSEQFF. CDR3 sequence (DNA): TGTGCCAGCTCACTGGCGGGAACTTCAAGTGAGCAGTTCTTC.

This clonotype appeared a few times. The rearrangement joins TRBV6-5 to TRBJ2-7; the D gene is possibly TRBD2 (5 bases). From germline, CDR1 is MNHEY and CDR2 SVGAGI. V was pared by 7 bases and J by 3 bases, with 10 bases between. The CDR3 loop spans 12 amino acids. CDR3 DNA sequence: TGTGCCAGCATTGCCCGGGACTACGAGCAGTACTTC. It is translated as CASIARDYEQYF.

As DNA, the CDR3 is TGTGCCACCAACCCCGTTTTCGGGCACACCGGGGAGCTGTTTTTT. Its translation: CATNPVFGHTGELFF. This chain connects TRBV6-2 or TRBV6-3 to TRBJ2-2; D gene ambiguous. The V gene's germline CDR1 is MNHEY and CDR2 SVGEGT. The V and J ends lost 10 bases and 3 bases respectively, with 18 bases between them. This CDR3 is built from 15 residues.

This clonotype has more than one count but fewer than ten. V is TRBV27 and J is TRBJ2-1, with TRBD2 matching over 10 bases. V was clipped by 2 bases and J by 3 bases; unmatched bases: 10. Looked up from germline, CDR1 is MNHEY and CDR2 is SMNVEV (reference sequence). CDR3 length: 18 residues. The CDR3 DNA reads as TGTGCCAGCAGTTTAGGACTATATAGCGGGAGGTTCTACAATGAGCAGTTCTTC. Protein: CASSLGLYSGRFYNEQFF.

The V call is TRBV7-9, the J call TRBJ2-3; no clear D. This CDR3 is 15 amino acids long. Germline V CDR1 and CDR2: SEHNR, FQNEAQ (reference sequence). The V end lost 2 bases, the J end lost 5 bases, and 14 bases lay between the germline ends. This CDR3 reads CASSLMAASGDTQYF. In DNA form, the CDR3 reads TGTGCCAGCAGCTTAATGGCAGCGTCGGGAGATACGCAGTATTTT.